This T cell receptor (beta chain) comes out of a study of radiotherapy plus CTLA-4 blockade in lung cancer (dated by TCRdb to between 2017 and 2018). Regarding the study in general: Objective responses were observed in 15% to 20% of enrolled patients, and disease control was achieved in roughly 30%.

Turning to this clone: It lacks a known antigen. Nothing much larger sits one base from this clone, and base qualities are not available.

Here is what the overall study found, with its caveats: After treatment with radiotherapy and ipilimumab, TCR clones that came from tumors expanded in the peripheral blood. The strongest predictors of response were reported to be early dynamic shifts in blood T cell clones along with a rise in serum interferon-beta following radiation.

Receptor libraries were prepared by the immunoSEQ multiplex PCR assay. The table was pulled from immuneACCESS by TCRdb, which kept in-frame rearrangements only. Such tables lose some clones; where checked, under half of the loss comes from unresolved V genes, and the rest has no known cause. The sample table shows some 33,000 clones, and 70% to 75% are seen once. Under 5% of the sample belongs to the ten largest clones. CDR1 SQVTM and CDR2 ANQGSEA are derived from the germline V gene. Compared with germline, V lacks 6 bases and J lacks 3 bases; bases without a gene match: 5. The CDR3 sequence holds 13 residues, the cysteine and phenylalanine included. Solely the CDR3 DNA is kept, with 39 bases framed from the first base. The study tested focal radiation therapy combined with CTLA-4 blockade (ipilimumab) in patients with chemo-refractory metastatic non-small-cell lung cancer.

The clonotype comes from a human donor with non-small cell lung cancer whose response to radiotherapy plus ipilimumab could not be evaluated. The chain couples TRBV29-1 to TRBJ2-3; 8 bases in the middle match TRBD1. The sequences come from peripheral blood, collected from a patient treated with radiotherapy plus ipilimumab. The nucleotides are TGCAGCGTAGGACAGGGAAGGACAGATACGCAGTATTTT. Translated, this gives CSVGQGRTDTQYF.